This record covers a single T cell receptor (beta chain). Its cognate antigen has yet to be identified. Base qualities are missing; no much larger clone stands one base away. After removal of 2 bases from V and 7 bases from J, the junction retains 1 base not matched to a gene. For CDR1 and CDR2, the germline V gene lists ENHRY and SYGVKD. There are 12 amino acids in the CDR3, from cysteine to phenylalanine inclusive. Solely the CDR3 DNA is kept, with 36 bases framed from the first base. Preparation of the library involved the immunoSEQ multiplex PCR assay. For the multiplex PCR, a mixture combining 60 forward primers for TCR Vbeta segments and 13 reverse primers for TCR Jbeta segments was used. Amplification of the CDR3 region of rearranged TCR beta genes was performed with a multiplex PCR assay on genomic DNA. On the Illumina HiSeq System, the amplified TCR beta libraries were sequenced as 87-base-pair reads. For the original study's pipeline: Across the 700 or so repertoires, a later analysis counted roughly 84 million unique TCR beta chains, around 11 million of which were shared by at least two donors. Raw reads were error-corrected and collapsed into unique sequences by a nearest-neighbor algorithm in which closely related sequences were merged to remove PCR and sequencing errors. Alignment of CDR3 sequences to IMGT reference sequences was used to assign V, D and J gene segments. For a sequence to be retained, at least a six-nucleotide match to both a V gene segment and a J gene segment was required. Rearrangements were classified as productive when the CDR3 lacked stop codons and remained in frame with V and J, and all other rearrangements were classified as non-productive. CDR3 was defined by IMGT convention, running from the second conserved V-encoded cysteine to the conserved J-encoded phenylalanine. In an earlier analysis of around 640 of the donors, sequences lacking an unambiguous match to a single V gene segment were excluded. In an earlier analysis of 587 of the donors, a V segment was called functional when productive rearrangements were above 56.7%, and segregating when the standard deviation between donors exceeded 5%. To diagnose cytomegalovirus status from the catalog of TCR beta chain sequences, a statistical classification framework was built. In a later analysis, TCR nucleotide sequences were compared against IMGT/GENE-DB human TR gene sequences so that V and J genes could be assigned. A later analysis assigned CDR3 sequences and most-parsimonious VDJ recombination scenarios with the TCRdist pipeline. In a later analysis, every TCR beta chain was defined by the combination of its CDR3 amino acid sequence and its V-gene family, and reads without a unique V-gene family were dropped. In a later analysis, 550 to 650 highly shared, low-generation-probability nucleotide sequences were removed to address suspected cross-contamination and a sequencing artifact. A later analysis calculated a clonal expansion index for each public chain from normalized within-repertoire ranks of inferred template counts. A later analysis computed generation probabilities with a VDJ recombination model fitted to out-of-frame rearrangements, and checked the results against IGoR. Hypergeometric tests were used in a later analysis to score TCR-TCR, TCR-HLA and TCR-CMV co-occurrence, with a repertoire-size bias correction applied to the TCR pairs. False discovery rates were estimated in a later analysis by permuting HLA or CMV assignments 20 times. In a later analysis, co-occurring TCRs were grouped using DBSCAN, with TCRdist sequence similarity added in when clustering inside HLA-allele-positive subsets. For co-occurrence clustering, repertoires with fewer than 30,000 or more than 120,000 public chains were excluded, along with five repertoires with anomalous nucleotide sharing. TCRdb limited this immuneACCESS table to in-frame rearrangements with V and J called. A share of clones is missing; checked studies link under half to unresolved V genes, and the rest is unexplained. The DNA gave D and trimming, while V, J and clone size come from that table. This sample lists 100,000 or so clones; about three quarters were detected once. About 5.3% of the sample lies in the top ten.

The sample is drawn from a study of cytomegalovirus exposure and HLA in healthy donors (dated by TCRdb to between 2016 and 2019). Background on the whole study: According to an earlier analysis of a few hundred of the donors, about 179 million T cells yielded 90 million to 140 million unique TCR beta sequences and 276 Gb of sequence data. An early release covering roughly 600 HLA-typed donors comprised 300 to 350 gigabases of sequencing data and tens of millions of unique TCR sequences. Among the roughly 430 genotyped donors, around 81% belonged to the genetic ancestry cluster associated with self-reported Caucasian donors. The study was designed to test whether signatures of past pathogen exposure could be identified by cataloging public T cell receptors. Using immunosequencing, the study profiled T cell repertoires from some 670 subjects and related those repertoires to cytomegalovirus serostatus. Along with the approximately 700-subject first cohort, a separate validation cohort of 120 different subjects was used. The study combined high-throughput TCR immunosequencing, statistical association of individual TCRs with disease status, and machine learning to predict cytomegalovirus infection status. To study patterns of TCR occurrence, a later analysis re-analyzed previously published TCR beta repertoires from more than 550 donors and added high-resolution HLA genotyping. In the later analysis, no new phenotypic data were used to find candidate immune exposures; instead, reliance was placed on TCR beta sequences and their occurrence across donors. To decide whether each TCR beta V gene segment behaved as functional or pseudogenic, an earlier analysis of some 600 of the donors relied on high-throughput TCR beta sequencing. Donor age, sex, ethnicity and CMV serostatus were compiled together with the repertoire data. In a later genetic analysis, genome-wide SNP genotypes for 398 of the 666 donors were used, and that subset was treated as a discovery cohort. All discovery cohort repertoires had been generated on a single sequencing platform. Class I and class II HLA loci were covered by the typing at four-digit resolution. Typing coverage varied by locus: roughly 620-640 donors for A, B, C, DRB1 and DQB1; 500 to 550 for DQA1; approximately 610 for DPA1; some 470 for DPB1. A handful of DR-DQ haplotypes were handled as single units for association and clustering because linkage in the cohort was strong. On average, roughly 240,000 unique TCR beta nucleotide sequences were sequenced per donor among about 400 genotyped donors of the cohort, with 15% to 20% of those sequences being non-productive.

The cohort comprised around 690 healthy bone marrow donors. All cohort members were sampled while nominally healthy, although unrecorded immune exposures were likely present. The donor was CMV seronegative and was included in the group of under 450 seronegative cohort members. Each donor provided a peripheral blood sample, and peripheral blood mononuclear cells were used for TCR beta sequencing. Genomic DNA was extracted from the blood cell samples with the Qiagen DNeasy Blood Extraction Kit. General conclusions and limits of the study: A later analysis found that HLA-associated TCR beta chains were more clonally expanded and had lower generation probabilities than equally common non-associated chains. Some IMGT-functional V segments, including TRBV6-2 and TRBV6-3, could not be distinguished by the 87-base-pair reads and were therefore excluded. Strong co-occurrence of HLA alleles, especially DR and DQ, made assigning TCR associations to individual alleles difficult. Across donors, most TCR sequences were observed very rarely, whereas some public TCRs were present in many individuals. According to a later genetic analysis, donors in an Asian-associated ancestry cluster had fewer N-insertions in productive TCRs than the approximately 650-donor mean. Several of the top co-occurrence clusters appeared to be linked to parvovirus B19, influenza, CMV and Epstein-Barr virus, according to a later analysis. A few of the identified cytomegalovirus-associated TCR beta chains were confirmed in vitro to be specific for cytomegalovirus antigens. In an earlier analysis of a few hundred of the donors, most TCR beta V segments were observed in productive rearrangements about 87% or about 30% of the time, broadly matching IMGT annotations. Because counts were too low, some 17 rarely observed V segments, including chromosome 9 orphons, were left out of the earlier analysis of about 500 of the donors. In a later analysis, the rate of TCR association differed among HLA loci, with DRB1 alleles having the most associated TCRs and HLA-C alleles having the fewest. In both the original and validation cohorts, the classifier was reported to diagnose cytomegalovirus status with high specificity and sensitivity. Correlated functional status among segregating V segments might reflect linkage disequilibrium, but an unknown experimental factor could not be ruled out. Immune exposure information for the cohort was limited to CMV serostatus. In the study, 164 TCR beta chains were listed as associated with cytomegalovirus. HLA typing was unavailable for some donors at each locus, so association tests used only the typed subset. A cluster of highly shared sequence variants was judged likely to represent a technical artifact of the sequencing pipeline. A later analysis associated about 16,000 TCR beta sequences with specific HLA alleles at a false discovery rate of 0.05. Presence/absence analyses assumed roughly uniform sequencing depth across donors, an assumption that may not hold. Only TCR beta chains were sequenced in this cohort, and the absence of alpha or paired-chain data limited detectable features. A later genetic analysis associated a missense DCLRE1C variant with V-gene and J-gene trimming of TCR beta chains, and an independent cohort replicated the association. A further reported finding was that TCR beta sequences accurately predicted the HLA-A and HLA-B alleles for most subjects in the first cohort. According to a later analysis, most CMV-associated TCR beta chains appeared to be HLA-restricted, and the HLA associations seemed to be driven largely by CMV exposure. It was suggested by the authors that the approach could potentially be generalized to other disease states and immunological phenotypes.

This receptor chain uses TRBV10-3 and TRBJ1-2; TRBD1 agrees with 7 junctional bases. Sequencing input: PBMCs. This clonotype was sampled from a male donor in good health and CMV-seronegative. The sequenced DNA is TGTGCCATCAGTGAGACAGGGGCTGGCTACACCTTC. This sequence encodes CAISETGAGYTF.